This T cell receptor (beta chain) was found in a study of shared clonotypes between healthy human individuals. Study background: Each donor had three CD4 naive, three CD4 memory, two CD8 naive and one CD8 memory plate. The study's findings and limits: Few donors limited the genetic and exposure-history diversity represented. In several donors, 4.5% to 5.5% of naive CD4 clonotypes appeared in common. Generation of non-shared clonotypes was less probable than generation of clonotypes shared by all four donors.

V gave up 4 bases and J gave up 2 bases, with 16 bases separating them. Germline V gives CDR1 SGHRS, CDR2 YFSETQ. The CDR3 consists of 15 residues. Worth noting for this clone: Its matching antigen is unknown.

TCRdb's table, derived via immunoSEQ multiplex PCR, lists solely in-frame clones and lacks some. The sample has roughly 2.1 million clones, roughly 91% seen once. Terminally differentiated effector memory CD45RA+ cells were left out of the naive CD8 fraction, which was CD45RO-negative and positively selected for CCR7. The chain has TRBV5-1 and TRBJ2-7; D assignment may be TRBD1 or TRBD2 (5 bases each). The sample comprised naive CD8+ T cells from PBMCs. This sequence originates from a young man in good health. Some clones in this sample may be carry-over from other donors' samples. The CDR3 spells CASSTGPSSAYEQYF. CDR3 bases: TGCGCCAGCAGCACGGGGCCTTCTTCTGCCTACGAGCAGTACTTC.